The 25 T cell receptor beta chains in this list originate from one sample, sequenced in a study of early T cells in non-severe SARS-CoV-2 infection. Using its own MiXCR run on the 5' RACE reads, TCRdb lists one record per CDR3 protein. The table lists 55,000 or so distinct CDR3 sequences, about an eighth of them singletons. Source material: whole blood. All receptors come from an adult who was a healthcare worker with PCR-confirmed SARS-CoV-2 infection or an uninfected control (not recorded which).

The CDR3 loop reads CASSYLDDYTF. CDR3 sequence (DNA): TGTGCCAGCAGTTACCTGGATGACTACACCTTC. The chain uses TRBV6-2 or TRBV6-3 and TRBJ1-2; no reliable D call. The germline CDR1 and CDR2 sequences are MNHEY and SVGEGT. The CDR3 extends over 11 amino acids. The germline V and J ends were trimmed by 2 bases and 10 bases, with 8 bases remaining between them.

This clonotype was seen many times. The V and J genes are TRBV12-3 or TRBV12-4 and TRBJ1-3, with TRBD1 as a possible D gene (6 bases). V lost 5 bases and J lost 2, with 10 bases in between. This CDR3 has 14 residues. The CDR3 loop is CASSRGAAGNTIYF. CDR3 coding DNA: TGTGCCAGCAGTCGGGGGGCAGCTGGAAACACCATATATTTT.

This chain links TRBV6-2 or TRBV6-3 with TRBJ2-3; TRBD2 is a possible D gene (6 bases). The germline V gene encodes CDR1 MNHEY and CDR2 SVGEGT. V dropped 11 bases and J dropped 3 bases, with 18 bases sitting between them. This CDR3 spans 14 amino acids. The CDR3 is CACGRLDRTDTQYF. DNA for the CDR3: TGTGCCTGCGGAAGACTAGATCGGACAGATACGCAGTATTTT.

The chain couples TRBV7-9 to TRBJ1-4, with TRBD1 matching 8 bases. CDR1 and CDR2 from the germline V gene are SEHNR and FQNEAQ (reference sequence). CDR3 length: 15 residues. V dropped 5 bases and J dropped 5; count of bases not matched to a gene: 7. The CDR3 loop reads CASSPGQGGNEKLFF. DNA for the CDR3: TGTGCCAGCAGCCCAGGACAGGGAGGGAATGAAAAACTGTTTTTT.

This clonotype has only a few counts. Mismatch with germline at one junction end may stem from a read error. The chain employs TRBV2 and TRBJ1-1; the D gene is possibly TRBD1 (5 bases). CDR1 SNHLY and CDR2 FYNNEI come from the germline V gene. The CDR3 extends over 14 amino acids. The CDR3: CASSEAGFGTEAFF. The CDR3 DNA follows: TGTGCCAGCAGCGAAGCAGGGTTTGGCACTGAAGCTTTCTTT.

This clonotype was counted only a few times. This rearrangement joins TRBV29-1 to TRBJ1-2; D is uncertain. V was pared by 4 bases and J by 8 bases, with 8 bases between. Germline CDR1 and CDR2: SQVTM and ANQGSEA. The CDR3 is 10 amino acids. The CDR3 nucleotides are TGCAGCGTTGTAGGTTTGGGCTACACCTTC. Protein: CSVVGLGYTF. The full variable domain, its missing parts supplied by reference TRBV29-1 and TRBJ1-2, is SAVISQKPSRDICQRGTSLTIQCQVDSQVTMMFWYRQQPGQSLTLIATANQGSEATYESGFVIDKFPISRPNLTFSTLTVSNMSPEDSSIYLCSVVGLGYTFGSGTRLTVV.

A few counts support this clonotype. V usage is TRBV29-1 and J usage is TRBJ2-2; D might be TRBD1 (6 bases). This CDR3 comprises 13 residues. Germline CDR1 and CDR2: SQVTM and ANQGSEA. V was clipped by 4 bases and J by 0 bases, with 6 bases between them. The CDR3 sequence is CSVGDTNTGELFF. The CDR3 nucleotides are TGCAGCGTTGGGGACACGAACACCGGGGAGCTGTTTTTT.

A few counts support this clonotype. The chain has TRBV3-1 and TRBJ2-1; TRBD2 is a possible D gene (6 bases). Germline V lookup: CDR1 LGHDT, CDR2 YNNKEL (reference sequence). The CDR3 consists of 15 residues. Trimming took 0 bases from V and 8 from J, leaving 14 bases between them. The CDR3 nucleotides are TGTGCCAGCAGCCAAGAGGCGGGTACGGGGGATGAGCAGTTCTTC. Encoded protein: CASSQEAGTGDEQFF.

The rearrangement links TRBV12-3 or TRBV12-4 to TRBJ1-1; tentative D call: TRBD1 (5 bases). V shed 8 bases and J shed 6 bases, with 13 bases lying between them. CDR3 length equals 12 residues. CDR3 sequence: CASWEGSAEAFF. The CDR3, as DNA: TGTGCCAGCTGGGAGGGGTCGGCTGAAGCTTTCTTT.

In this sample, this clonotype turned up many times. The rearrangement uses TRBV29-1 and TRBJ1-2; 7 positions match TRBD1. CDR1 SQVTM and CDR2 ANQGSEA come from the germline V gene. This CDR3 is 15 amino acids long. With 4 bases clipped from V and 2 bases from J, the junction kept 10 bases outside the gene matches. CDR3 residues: CSVVGGGQPNYGYTF. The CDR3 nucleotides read TGCAGCGTTGTTGGGGGGGGACAGCCCAACTATGGCTACACCTTC.

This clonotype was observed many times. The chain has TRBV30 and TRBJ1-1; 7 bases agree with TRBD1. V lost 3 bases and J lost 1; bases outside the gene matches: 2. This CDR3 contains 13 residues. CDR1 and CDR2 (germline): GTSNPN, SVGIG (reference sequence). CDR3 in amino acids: CAWSNRGNTEAFF. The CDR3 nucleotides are TGTGCCTGGAGCAACAGGGGGAACACTGAAGCTTTCTTT.

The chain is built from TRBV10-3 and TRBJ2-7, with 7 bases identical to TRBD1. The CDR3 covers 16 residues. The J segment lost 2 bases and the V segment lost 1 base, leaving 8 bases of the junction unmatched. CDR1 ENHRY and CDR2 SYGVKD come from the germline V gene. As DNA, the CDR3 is TGTGCCATCAGTGAGTACTTGACAGGGCGGCCCTACGAGCAGTACTTC. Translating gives CAISEYLTGRPYEQYF.

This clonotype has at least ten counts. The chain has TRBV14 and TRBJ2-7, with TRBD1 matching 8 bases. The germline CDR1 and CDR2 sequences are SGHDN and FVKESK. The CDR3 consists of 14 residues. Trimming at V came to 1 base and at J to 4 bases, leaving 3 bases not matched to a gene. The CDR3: CASSQGTGKYEQYF. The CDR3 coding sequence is TGTGCCAGCAGCCAAGGGACAGGGAAGTACGAGCAGTACTTC. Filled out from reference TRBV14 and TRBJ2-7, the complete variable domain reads EAGVTQFPSHSVIEKGQTVTLRCDPISGHDNLYWYRRVMGKEIKFLLHFVKESKQDESGMPNNRFLAERTGGTYSTLKVQPAELEDSGVYFCASSQGTGKYEQYFGPGTRLTVT.

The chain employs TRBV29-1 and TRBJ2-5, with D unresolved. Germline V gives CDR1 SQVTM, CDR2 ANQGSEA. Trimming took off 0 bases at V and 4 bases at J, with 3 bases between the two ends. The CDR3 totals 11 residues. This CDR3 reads CSVEERETQYF. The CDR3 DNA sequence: TGCAGCGTTGAAGAAAGAGAGACCCAGTACTTC.

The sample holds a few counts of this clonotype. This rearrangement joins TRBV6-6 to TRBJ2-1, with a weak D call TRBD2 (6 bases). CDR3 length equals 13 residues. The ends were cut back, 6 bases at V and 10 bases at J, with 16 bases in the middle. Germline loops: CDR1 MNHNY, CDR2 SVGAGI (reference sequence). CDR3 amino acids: CASRPRTTREQFF. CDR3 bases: TGTGCCAGCAGGCCCCGGACTACCCGCGAGCAGTTCTTC.

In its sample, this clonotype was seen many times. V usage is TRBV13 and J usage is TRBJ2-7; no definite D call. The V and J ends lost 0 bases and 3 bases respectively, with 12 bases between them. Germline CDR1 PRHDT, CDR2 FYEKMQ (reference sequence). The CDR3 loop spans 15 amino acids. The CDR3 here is CASSLGRSVIYEQYF. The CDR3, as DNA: TGTGCCAGCAGCTTAGGCCGTTCAGTGATCTACGAGCAGTACTTC. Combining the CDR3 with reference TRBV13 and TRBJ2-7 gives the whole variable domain AAGVIQSPRHLIKEKRETATLKCYPIPRHDTVYWYQQGPGQDPQFLISFYEKMQSDKGSIPDRFSAQQFSDYHSELNMSSLELGDSALYFCASSLGRSVIYEQYFGPGTRLTVT.

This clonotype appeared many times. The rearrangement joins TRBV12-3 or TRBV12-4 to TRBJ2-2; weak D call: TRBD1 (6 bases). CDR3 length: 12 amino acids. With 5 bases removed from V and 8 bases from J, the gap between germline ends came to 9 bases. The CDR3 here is CASSAGTGELFF. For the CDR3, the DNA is TGTGCCAGCAGTGCCGGGACAGGGGAGCTGTTTTTT.

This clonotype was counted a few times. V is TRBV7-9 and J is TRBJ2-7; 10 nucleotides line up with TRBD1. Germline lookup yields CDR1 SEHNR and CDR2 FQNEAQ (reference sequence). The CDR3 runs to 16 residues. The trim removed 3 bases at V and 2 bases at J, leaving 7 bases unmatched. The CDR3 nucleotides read TGTGCCAGCAGCTTCCAAACCGGGACAGGGGCCTACGAGCAGTACTTC. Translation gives CASSFQTGTGAYEQYF. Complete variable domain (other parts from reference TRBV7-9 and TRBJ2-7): DTGVSQNPRHKITKRGQNVTFRCDPISEHNRLYWYRQTLGQGPEFLTYFQNEAQLEKSRLLSDRFSAERPKGSFSTLEIQRTEQGDSAMYLCASSFQTGTGAYEQYFGPGTRLTVT.

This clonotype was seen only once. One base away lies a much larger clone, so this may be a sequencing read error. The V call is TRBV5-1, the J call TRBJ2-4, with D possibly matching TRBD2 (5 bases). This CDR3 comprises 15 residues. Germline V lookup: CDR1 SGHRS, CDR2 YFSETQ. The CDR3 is CAGSRSEGMENIQYF. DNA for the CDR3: TGCGCCGGCAGCCGGTCTGAGGGTATGGAAAACATTCAGTACTTC.

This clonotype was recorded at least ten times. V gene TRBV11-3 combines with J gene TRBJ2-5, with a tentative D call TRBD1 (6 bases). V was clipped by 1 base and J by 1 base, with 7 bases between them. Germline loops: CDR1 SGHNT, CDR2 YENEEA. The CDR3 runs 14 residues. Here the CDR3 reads CASSLGTAQETQYF. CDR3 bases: TGTGCCAGCAGCTTAGGGACAGCCCAAGAGACCCAGTACTTC.

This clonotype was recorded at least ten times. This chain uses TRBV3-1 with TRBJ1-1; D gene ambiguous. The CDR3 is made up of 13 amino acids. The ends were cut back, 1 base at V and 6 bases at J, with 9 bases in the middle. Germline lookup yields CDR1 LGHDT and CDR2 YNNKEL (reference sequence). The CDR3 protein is CASSQGRMPEAFF. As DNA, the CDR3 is TGTGCCAGCAGCCAAGGAAGGATGCCTGAAGCTTTCTTT. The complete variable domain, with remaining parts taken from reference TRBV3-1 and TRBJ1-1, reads DTAVSQTPKYLVTQMGNDKSIKCEQNLGHDTMYWYKQDSKKFLKIMFSYNNKELIINETVPNRFSPKSPDKAHLNLHINSLELGDSAVYFCASSQGRMPEAFFGQGTRLTVV.

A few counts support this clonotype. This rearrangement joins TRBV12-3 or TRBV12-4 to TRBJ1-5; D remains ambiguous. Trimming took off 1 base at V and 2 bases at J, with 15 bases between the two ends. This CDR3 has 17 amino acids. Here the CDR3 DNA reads TGTGCCAGCAGTTTAGGTGGGTTAAGGGCGGGCAATCAGCCCCAGCATTTT. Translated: CASSLGGLRAGNQPQHF.

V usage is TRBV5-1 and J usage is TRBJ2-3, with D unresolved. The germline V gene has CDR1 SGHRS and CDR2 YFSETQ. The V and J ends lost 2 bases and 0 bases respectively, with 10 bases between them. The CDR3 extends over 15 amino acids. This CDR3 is CASSLGAMSTDTQYF. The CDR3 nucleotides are TGCGCCAGCAGCTTAGGAGCCATGAGCACAGATACGCAGTATTTT.

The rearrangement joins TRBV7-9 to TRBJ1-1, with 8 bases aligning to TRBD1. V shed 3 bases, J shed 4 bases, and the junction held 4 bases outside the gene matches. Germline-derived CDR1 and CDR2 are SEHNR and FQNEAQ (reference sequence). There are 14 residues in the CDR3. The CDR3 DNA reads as TGTGCCAGCAGCTTTACAGGGGGGTCCACTGAAGCTTTCTTT. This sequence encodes CASSFTGGSTEAFF.

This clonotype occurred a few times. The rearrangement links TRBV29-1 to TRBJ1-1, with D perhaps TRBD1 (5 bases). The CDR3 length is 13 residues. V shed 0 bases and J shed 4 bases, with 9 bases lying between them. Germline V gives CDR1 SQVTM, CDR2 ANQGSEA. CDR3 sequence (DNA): TGCAGCGTTGAAGATTGGGGCCGCACTGAAGCTTTCTTT. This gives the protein CSVEDWGRTEAFF. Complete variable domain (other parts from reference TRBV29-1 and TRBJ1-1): SAVISQKPSRDICQRGTSLTIQCQVDSQVTMMFWYRQQPGQSLTLIATANQGSEATYESGFVIDKFPISRPNLTFSTLTVSNMSPEDSSIYLCSVEDWGRTEAFFGQGTRLTVV.